The 2 T cell receptor beta chains reported below all come from one sample, sequenced in a study of blood T cell repertoires in COVID-19. Generated by immunoSEQ multiplex PCR, the TCRdb table keeps only in-frame clones and is missing some. The table shows over 200,000 clones, with roughly 80% occurring only once. The sequencing input was peripheral blood. Receptors were obtained from a human donor in a cohort sampled during active COVID-19.

DNA of the CDR3: TGTGCCACCAGCAGGGGACAAACAGGCCTGAACACTGAAGCTTTCTTT. It translates to CATSRGQTGLNTEAFF. The V gene is TRBV15, the J gene TRBJ1-1; D is possibly TRBD1 (6 bases). Germline assignment: CDR1 LNHNV and CDR2 YYDKDF (reference sequence). The CDR3 is 16 amino acids. The ends were cut back, 3 bases at V and 0 bases at J, with 14 bases in the middle.

To note about this clone: Just one base apart from a much larger clone, this may be a read error. This sample also contains other DNA sequences that code for the same CDR3. V is TRBV3-1 (or the pseudogene TRBV3-2) and J is TRBJ1-1, with D tentatively TRBD1 (5 bases). Trimming stripped 4 bases from V and 1 base from J, with 7 bases between. Germline V gene sequence: CDR1 LGHDT, CDR2 YNNKEL (reference sequence). The CDR3 is made up of 13 amino acids. In DNA, the CDR3 is TGTGCCAGCAGCCGAACAGGGAACACTGAAGCTTTCTTT. Protein: CASSRTGNTEAFF.